This T cell receptor (beta chain) was found in a study of cytomegalovirus exposure and HLA in healthy donors. Researchers ran the PCR with 60 Vbeta and 13 Jbeta primers. TCRdb's table, derived via immunoSEQ multiplex PCR, lists solely in-frame clones and lacks some. The sample carries about 40,000 clones, 68% recorded once. The CDR3 runs 15 residues. Looked up from germline, CDR1 is GTSNPN and CDR2 is SVGIG (reference sequence). Trimming took 3 bases from V and 5 from J; bases not matched to a gene: 12. A few counts support this clone. The rearrangement joins TRBV30 to TRBJ2-5; 7 bases align to TRBD1. The sequence came from a man aged 35 to 55 in good health and CMV-seronegative. Sequencing input: PBMCs. CDR3 nucleotides: TGTGCCTGGAGAAAGGGGACAGAGGCGTTTGAGACCCAGTACTTC. It codes for CAWRKGTEAFETQYF.